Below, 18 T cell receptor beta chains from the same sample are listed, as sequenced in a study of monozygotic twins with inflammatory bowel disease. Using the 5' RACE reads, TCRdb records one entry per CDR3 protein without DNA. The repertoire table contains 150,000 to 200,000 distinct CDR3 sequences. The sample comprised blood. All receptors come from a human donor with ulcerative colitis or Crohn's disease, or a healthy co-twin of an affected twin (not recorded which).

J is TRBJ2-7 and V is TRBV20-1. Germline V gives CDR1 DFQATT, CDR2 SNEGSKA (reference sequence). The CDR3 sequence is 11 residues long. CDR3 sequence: CSARLGYEQYF.

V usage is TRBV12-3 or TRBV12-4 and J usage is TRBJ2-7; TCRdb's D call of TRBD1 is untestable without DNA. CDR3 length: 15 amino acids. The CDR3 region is CASSPTGTVSYEQYF.

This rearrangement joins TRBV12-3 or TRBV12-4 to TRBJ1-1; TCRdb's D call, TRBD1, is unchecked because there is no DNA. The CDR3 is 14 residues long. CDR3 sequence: CASSLGQGYTEAFF.

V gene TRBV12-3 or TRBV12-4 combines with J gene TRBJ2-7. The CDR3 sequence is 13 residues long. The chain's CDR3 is CASTLGVRYEQYF.

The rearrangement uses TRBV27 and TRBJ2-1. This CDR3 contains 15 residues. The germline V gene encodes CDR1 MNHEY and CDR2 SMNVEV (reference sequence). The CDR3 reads CASSLVLGRHNEQFF.

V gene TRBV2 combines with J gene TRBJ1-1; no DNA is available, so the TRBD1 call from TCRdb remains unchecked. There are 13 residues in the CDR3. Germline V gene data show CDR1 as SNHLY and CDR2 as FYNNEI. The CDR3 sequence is CASRGDRNTEAFF.

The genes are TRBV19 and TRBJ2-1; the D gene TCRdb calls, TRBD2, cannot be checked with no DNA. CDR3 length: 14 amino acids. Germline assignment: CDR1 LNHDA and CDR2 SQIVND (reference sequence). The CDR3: CASSTSGGANEQFF.

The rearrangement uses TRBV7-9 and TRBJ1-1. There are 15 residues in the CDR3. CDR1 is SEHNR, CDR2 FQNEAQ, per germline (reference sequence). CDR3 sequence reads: CASSPEKAGWAEAFF.

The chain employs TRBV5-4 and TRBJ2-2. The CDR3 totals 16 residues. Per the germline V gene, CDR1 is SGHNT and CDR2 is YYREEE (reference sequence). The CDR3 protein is CASSPIRRANTGELFF.

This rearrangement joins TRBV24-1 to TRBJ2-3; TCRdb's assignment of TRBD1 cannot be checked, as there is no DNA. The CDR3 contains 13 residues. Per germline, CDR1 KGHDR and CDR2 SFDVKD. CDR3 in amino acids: CATKDRVVDTQYF.

The CDR3 reads CASSAREHSNQPQHF. The rearrangement joins TRBV2 to TRBJ1-5. Germline CDR1 reads SNHLY; CDR2 reads FYNNEI. The CDR3 is made up of 15 amino acids.

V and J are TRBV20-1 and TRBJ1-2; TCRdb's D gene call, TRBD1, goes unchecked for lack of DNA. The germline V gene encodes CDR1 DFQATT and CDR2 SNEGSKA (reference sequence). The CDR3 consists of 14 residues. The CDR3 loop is CSARGDRGLYGYTF.

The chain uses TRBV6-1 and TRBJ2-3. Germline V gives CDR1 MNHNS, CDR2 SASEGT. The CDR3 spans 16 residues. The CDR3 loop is CASSELRGIGADTQYF.

CDR3 region: CSASGESGNTIYF. This chain connects TRBV20-1 to TRBJ1-3. The length of the CDR3 is 13 residues. The germline V gene encodes CDR1 DFQATT and CDR2 SNEGSKA (reference sequence).

The CDR3 protein is CSVEFGSGSNEQFF. The rearrangement joins TRBV29-1 to TRBJ2-1; TCRdb designates TRBD1, a call that cannot be tested without DNA. CDR3 length: 14 amino acids. Germline CDR1 is SQVTM and CDR2 is ANQGSEA.

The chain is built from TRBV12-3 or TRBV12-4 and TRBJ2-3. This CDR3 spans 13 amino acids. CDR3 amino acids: CASIRTSTDTQYF.

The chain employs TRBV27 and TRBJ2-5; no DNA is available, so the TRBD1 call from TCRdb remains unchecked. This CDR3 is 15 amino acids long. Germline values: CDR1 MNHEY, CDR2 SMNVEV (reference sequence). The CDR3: CASRGSGRGGGTQYF.

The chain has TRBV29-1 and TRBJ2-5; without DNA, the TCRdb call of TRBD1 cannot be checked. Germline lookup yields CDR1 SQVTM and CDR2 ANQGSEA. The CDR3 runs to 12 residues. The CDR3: CSVRQGGETQYF.